This TCR beta chain was identified in a study of identical twins. Template switching, a step in the protocol, added a universal primer site, and cDNA carried unique molecular identifiers. One entry per CDR3 protein, called by TCRdb with MiXCR from the 5' RACE reads. The sample lists 350,000 or so distinct CDR3 sequences, roughly 9% occurring once. This clonotype was detected ten times or more. The length of the CDR3 is 14 residues. No donor was unhealthy or non-Caucasian. The TCR originated in a woman aged 45 to 65 in good health. The material sequenced was naive T cells sorted from blood. The rearrangement uses TRBV12-3 or TRBV12-4 and TRBJ2-1, with a tentative D call TRBD1 (5 bases). The CDR3 DNA is TGTGCAGACAGTTTGTCTGAATCCTACAATGAGCAGTTCTTC. As protein: CADSLSESYNEQFF.